A single sample is the source of the 21 T cell receptor beta chains below, sequenced in a study of T cell repertoires in cytomegalovirus infection. TCRdb independently ran MiXCR on the reads; one entry per CDR3 protein. This sample has some 300,000 distinct CDR3 sequences; roughly 15% occur once, and the top ten carry around 9.5%. The sample taken for sequencing was PBMCs. These receptors were collected from a human donor in good health (CMV status not recorded). Some clones in this sample may be carry-over from other donors' samples.

This clonotype was seen more than once but under ten times. The chain carries TRBV20-1 and TRBJ1-4, with D hard to call. This CDR3 spans 14 amino acids. Between the trimmed V and J ends, which lost 0 bases and 0 bases, there was a span of 5 bases. CDR1 DFQATT and CDR2 SNEGSKA come from the germline V gene (reference sequence). DNA of the CDR3: TGCAGTGCTAGAGACTCTGCAACTAATGAAAAACTGTTTTTT. This gives the protein CSARDSATNEKLFF.

This clonotype was seen at least ten times. This sequence joins TRBV5-1 and TRBJ1-2; D gene unclear. V lost 1 base and J lost 2, with 9 bases in between. The CDR3 length is 14 residues. Germline-derived CDR1 and CDR2 are SGHRS and YFSETQ. CDR3 DNA sequence: TGCGCCAGCAGCTTGCCGGGTTTAAACTATGGCTACACCTTC. As protein: CASSLPGLNYGYTF.

This clonotype has ten or more counts. The chain couples TRBV4-1 to TRBJ1-5; 7 positions match TRBD1. Germline loops: CDR1 MGHRA, CDR2 YSYEKL. With 4 bases clipped from V and 5 bases from J, the junction kept 32 bases outside the gene matches. The CDR3 has 23 amino acids. In DNA form, the CDR3 reads TGCGCCAGCAGCCCCCCAGACTACGGGGTACTCACCAACAGAAACAGGGGAGATCAGCCCCAGCATTTT. It translates to CASSPPDYGVLTNRNRGDQPQHF.

In its sample, this clonotype was seen many times. The CDR3 DNA is TGTGCCAGCAGTTACAAAGCGGGATTCGACGAGACCCAGTACTTC. Its protein product is CASSYKAGFDETQYF. This chain uses TRBV6-5 with TRBJ2-5; 7 bases match TRBD2. CDR3 length: 15 residues. Germline CDR1 is MNHEY and CDR2 is SVGAGI. The V segment lost 2 bases and the J segment 5 bases; nucleotides outside the gene matches: 8.

This clonotype was seen ten or more times. The chain employs TRBV2 and TRBJ1-5; a weak D match, TRBD1 (6 bases). The CDR3 consists of 15 residues. The V end lost 0 bases, the J end lost 2 bases, and 8 bases lay between the germline ends. Looked up from germline, CDR1 is SNHLY and CDR2 is FYNNEI. In DNA, the CDR3 is TGTGCCAGCAGTGAAGCAAACAGGGGCAATCAGCCCCAGCATTTT. Amino acid sequence: CASSEANRGNQPQHF.

This clonotype has only a few counts. CDR3 sequence: CASSYQANAGELFF. CDR3 nucleotides: TGTGCCAGCAGTTACCAGGCTAACGCCGGGGAGCTGTTTTTT. The chain combines TRBV6-2 or TRBV6-3 with TRBJ2-2; D is undetermined. This CDR3 is 14 amino acids long. Trimming shortened V by 2 bases and J by 6 bases, and 10 bases separated the two germline ends. Germline V gives CDR1 MNHEY, CDR2 SVGEGT.

With regard to this clonotype: A much bigger clone sits one base away, suggesting this may be a read error. This sequence joins TRBV7-3 and TRBJ2-1, with TRBD2 matching 9 bases. Germline V CDR1 and CDR2: SGHTA, FQGTGA. This CDR3 contains 14 residues. CDR3 DNA sequence: TGTGCCAGCAGCTTTAGCGGGAGTGGCGATGAGCAGTTATTC. Protein: CASSFSGSGDEQLF. Based on the CDR3 plus reference TRBV7-3 and TRBJ2-1, the full variable domain is GAGVSQTPSNKVTEKGKYVELRCDPISGHTALYWYRQSLGQGPEFLIYFQGTGAADDSGLPNDRFFAVRPEGSVSTLKIQRTERGDSAVYLCASSFSGSGDEQLFGPGTRLTVL.

This clonotype was seen repeatedly, ten times or more. This rearrangement joins TRBV7-3 to TRBJ2-7, with 13 bases lining up with TRBD2. J gave up 5 bases and V 5 bases, and 6 bases lay outside the gene matches. This CDR3 has 15 amino acids. Germline V CDR1 and CDR2: SGHTA, FQGTGA. The CDR3 region is CASSTGLAGVDEQYF. CDR3 DNA: TGTGCCAGCAGCACTGGACTAGCGGGAGTGGACGAGCAGTACTTC.

This clonotype was seen a handful of times. This rearrangement joins TRBV14 to TRBJ1-2; D gene unclear. The CDR3 contains 12 residues. V lost 3 bases, J lost 6 bases, and 8 bases lay in between. Germline assignment: CDR1 SGHDN and CDR2 FVKESK. CDR3 in amino acids: CASSHIGDGYTF. In nucleotides, the CDR3 is TGTGCCAGCAGCCACATCGGAGATGGCTACACCTTC.

This clonotype occurred many times. The chain employs TRBV29-1 and TRBJ2-1; the D is unclear. V was trimmed by 4 bases and J by 0 bases, leaving 13 bases between them. Germline CDR1 reads SQVTM; CDR2 reads ANQGSEA. The CDR3 loop spans 15 amino acids. The CDR3 here is CSVGGRKSSYNEQFF. For the CDR3, the DNA is TGCAGCGTTGGAGGCCGCAAGAGCTCCTACAATGAGCAGTTCTTC.

This chain links TRBV18 with TRBJ1-2; D is unresolved. The germline CDR1 and CDR2 sequences are KGHSH and LQKENI. Deletions cut 1 base from V and 2 bases from J, with 11 bases between. The CDR3 spans 15 residues. The CDR3 loop is CASSPLSGWNYGYTF. CDR3 DNA sequence: TGTGCCAGCTCACCACTATCAGGTTGGAACTATGGCTACACCTTC.

This clonotype was picked up many times. V gene TRBV2 combines with J gene TRBJ1-4; unclear D gene. V was cut by 6 bases and J by 2 bases, with 19 bases left in between. Germline V gene data show CDR1 as SNHLY and CDR2 as FYNNEI. The CDR3 runs 17 residues. The CDR3: CASRERPHERTNEKLFF. CDR3 bases: TGTGCCAGCAGGGAGCGCCCCCACGAGCGGACTAATGAAAAACTGTTTTTT.

This clonotype was seen a handful of times. This chain joins TRBV6-6 and TRBJ2-4; the match to TRBD2 covers 12 bases. The V gene end was trimmed by 0 bases and the J gene end by 0 bases; junction bases not matched to a gene: 12. Germline CDR1 and CDR2: MNHNY and SVGAGI (reference sequence). The CDR3 covers 21 residues. CDR3 residues: CASSYSTSRTSGDLAKNIQYF. CDR3 DNA: TGTGCCAGCAGTTACTCGACATCCCGGACTAGCGGGGATCTAGCCAAAAACATTCAGTACTTC.

The chain is built from TRBV20-1 and TRBJ1-3; TRBD1 agrees at 8 bases. Losses at the gene ends were 4 bases for V and 4 bases for J; bases not matched to a gene: 6. The CDR3 totals 14 residues. Germline CDR1 and CDR2: DFQATT and SNEGSKA (reference sequence). This CDR3 is CSATDRGAGNTIYF. The CDR3 DNA reads as TGCAGTGCTACTGACAGGGGAGCGGGAAACACCATATATTTT.

This clonotype has a count of ten or more. Here the CDR3 DNA reads TGTGCCAGCAGCTTGGGCGGGGCCCCTCGCGGCACAGATACGCAGTATTTT. It codes for CASSLGGAPRGTDTQYF. The chain couples TRBV7-2 to TRBJ2-3; possible D gene TRBD2, 6 bases. The ends were cut back, 3 bases at V and 1 base at J, with 17 bases in the middle. Germline V CDR1 and CDR2: SGHTA, FQGNSA. This CDR3 is built from 17 residues. Full variable domain (remainder filled in from reference TRBV7-2 and TRBJ2-3): GAGVSQSPSNKVTEKGKDVELRCDPISGHTALYWYRQSLGQGLEFLIYFQGNSAPDKSGLPSDRFSAERTGGSVSTLTIQRTQQEDSAVYLCASSLGGAPRGTDTQYFGPGTRLTVL.

The rearrangement links TRBV4-1 to TRBJ2-5, with D maybe TRBD1 (5 bases). Per germline, CDR1 MGHRA and CDR2 YSYEKL. This CDR3 region has 15 residues. Trimming removed 4 bases from V and 2 bases from J, with 14 bases in between. The CDR3 spells CASSRLSTEQETQYF. The DNA for the CDR3 is TGCGCCAGCAGCCGGCTTTCGACAGAACAAGAGACCCAGTACTTC.

V usage is TRBV7-6 and J usage is TRBJ1-2; D is perhaps TRBD1 (6 bases). Germline values: CDR1 SGHVS, CDR2 FNYEAQ. The CDR3 sequence is 15 residues long. V shed 7 bases and J shed 5 bases, with 20 bases lying between them. The CDR3 sequence: CASIPPTGSSYGYTF. In DNA form, the CDR3 reads TGTGCCAGCATCCCCCCGACAGGAAGTTCATATGGCTACACCTTC.

With regard to this clonotype: The conserved phenylalanine or tryptophan is not found at the CDR3 terminus, so this likely reflects a read error. The limits of the CDR3 on the DNA are not certain, so only TCRdb's listed CDR3 is given. The chain carries TRBV24-1 and TRBJ1-2. The germline V gene encodes CDR1 KGHDR and CDR2 SFDVKD. A total of 12 residues make up the CDR3, ends included. CDR3 sequence reads: CATSASDYGYTL.

This clonotype was detected only a few times. The chain joins TRBV20-1 to TRBJ2-1; 14 bases align to TRBD2. CDR1 is DFQATT and CDR2 is SNEGSKA in the germline V gene (reference sequence). The junction had 6 bases not matched to a gene; V was cut back by 1 base and J by 7 bases. CDR3 length: 16 amino acids. DNA of the CDR3: TGCAGTGCTAGAGCGCCGGGACTAGCGGGAGAAAATGAGCAGTTCTTC. It yields the protein CSARAPGLAGENEQFF.

This clonotype was detected a few times. CDR3 sequence: CASRVGLGTDTQYF. For the CDR3, the DNA is TGTGCCAGCAGGGTTGGATTGGGCACAGATACGCAGTATTTT. The chain employs TRBV28 and TRBJ2-3; D is unresolved. Germline V gene data show CDR1 as MDHEN and CDR2 as SYDVKM. CDR3 length: 14 amino acids. Trimming left V 6 bases short and J 1 base short, with 11 bases between.

In this sample, this clonotype is large. The chain joins TRBV7-2 to TRBJ2-2, with D tentatively TRBD1 (5 bases). Germline CDR1 reads SGHTA; CDR2 reads FQGNSA. Trimming removed 1 base from V and 5 bases from J, with 11 bases in between. The CDR3 covers 15 residues. This CDR3 reads CASSLEARVTGELFF. CDR3 DNA sequence: TGTGCCAGCAGCTTAGAGGCCAGGGTAACCGGGGAGCTGTTTTTT. The whole variable domain, filled in from reference TRBV7-2 and TRBJ2-2, reads GAGVSQSPSNKVTEKGKDVELRCDPISGHTALYWYRQSLGQGLEFLIYFQGNSAPDKSGLPSDRFSAERTGGSVSTLTIQRTQQEDSAVYLCASSLEARVTGELFFGEGSRLTVL.